The present entry profiles one TCR beta chain with its context. This entry belongs to a study of blood T cell repertoires in COVID-19. From germline, CDR1 is MGHRA and CDR2 YSYEKL. V trimming: 3 bases; J trimming: 6 bases; junction bases outside the gene matches: 6. The CDR3 contains 16 residues. Here immunoSEQ multiplex PCR was the method, and the copy in TCRdb shows in-frame clones only, minus some. The repertoire consists of 180,000 or so clones, with more than 70% occurring once and the leading ten covering 7.5% to 10%. This sequence joins TRBV4-1 and TRBJ1-4; TRBD1 agrees at 11 bases. The sequenced sample was PBMCs or T cells enriched from blood (not recorded which). The clonotype was recovered from a woman between 25 and 40 years old who had recovered from COVID-19. The CDR3 nucleotides read TGCGCCAGCAGCCACCCCGGACAGGGGGCGGATGAAAAACTGTTTTTT. This gives the protein CASSHPGQGADEKLFF.